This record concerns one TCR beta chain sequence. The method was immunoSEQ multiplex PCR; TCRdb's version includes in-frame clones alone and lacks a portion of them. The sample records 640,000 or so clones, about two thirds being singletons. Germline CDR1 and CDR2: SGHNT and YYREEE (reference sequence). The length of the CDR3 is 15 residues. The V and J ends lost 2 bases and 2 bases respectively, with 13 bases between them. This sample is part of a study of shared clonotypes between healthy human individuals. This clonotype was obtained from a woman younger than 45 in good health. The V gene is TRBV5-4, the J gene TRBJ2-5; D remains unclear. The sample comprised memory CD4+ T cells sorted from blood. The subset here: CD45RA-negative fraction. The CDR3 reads CASSFSQTRQETQYF. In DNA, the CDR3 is TGTGCCAGCAGCTTCAGCCAAACTCGACAAGAGACCCAGTACTTC.